This paragraph reports one T cell receptor beta chain. These data are taken from a study of blood T cell repertoires in COVID-19. The V end was cut by 5 bases, the J end by 5 bases, with 18 bases between. Germline lookup yields CDR1 MNHEY and CDR2 SMNVEV (reference sequence). CDR3 length: 15 amino acids. Method: immunoSEQ multiplex PCR; TCRdb's copy keeps in-frame clones and lacks some. The sample records 150,000 to 200,000 clones, roughly 85% being singletons. The rearrangement joins TRBV27 to TRBJ1-2; no clear D. This TCR derives from a woman between 18 and 29 years old who had recovered from COVID-19. The sample was PBMCs or T cells enriched from blood (not recorded which). The CDR3 reads CASSLRFSPGYGYTF. CDR3 sequence (DNA): TGTGCCAGCAGTCTCAGATTTTCACCGGGATATGGCTACACCTTC.